This entry lists 27 T cell receptor beta chains sequenced from one sample in a study of spatial heterogeneity in lung cancer. TCRdb independently ran MiXCR on the 5' RACE reads; one entry per CDR3 protein. Found here are approximately 66,000 distinct CDR3 sequences, 6.3% of them singletons; the top ten hold over 12%. The time point: sample taken at primary tumor resection. The sample here was PBMCs, taken at surgery. These receptors all come from a female donor with early-stage non-small cell lung cancer.

The chain employs TRBV20-1 and TRBJ2-1; TRBD2 might be the D (5 bases). The CDR3 covers 14 residues. V was clipped by 2 bases and J by 0 bases, with 8 bases between them. The germline CDR1 and CDR2 sequences are DFQATT and SNEGSKA (reference sequence). The CDR3 DNA sequence: TGCAGTGCTAGAAGGACTCTCTCCTACAATGAGCAGTTCTTC. Translation: CSARRTLSYNEQFF.

At least ten counts were recorded for this clonotype. This chain connects TRBV28 to TRBJ2-7; 7 bases map to TRBD2. Unmatched junction bases numbered 5, after V lost 3 bases and J lost 6 bases. The CDR3 loop spans 13 amino acids. Per the germline V gene, CDR1 is MDHEN and CDR2 is SYDVKM. Here the CDR3 DNA reads TGTGCCAGCAGTTTGATGGGAGGGTTCGAGCAGTACTTC. Amino acid sequence: CASSLMGGFEQYF.

This clonotype appeared many times. The V and J genes are TRBV7-3 and TRBJ2-2, with D possibly called TRBD1 or TRBD2 (6 bases each). Deletions cut 5 bases from V and 3 bases from J, with 16 bases between. Looked up from germline, CDR1 is SGHTA and CDR2 is FQGTGA. The CDR3 sequence is 16 residues long. The CDR3 protein is CASSVLGGPDTGELFF. CDR3 nucleotides: TGTGCCAGCAGCGTCCTGGGGGGCCCGGACACCGGGGAGCTGTTTTTT.

Within the sample, this clonotype is medium-sized. This chain's CDR3 is CASSQDGLAGGSTDTQYF. In DNA form, the CDR3 reads TGTGCCAGCAGCCAAGATGGGCTAGCGGGAGGGTCGACAGATACGCAGTATTTT. The chain uses TRBV3-1 and TRBJ2-3; the match to TRBD2 covers 12 bases. J was trimmed by 3 bases and V by 0 bases; bases with no gene match: 7. CDR1 is LGHDT, CDR2 YNNKEL, per germline (reference sequence). This CDR3 has 18 amino acids.

This clonotype came up many times. The chain joins TRBV12-3 or TRBV12-4 to TRBJ2-2; 7 bases line up with TRBD1. V shed 6 bases and J 0 bases; nucleotides not matched to a gene: 7. This CDR3 contains 16 residues. This CDR3 reads CASRAWGTANTGELFF. The DNA of the CDR3 is TGTGCCAGCAGGGCCTGGGGGACAGCGAACACCGGGGAGCTGTTTTTT.

The gene calls are TRBV7-2 and TRBJ2-1; the D gene is possibly TRBD2 (7 bases). The CDR3 runs 15 residues. V lost 5 bases, J lost 6 bases, and 17 bases lay in between. In germline, CDR1 is SGHTA, CDR2 FQGNSA. CDR3 in amino acids: CASSPGGGPVNEQFF. The CDR3 DNA is TGTGCCAGCAGCCCGGGCGGGGGCCCGGTCAATGAGCAGTTCTTC.

This clonotype was counted only a few times. The chain carries TRBV6-2 or TRBV6-3 and TRBJ1-2, with 7 bases that match TRBD1. Germline V gene lookup returns CDR1 MNHEY and CDR2 SVGEGT. This CDR3 contains 15 residues. With 2 bases clipped from V and 4 bases from J, the junction kept 7 bases outside the gene matches. The CDR3 nucleotides read TGTGCCAGCAGTTACATGCCCGGGACAGTCTATGGCTACACCTTC. It codes for CASSYMPGTVYGYTF.

In its sample, this clonotype was seen many times. This rearrangement joins TRBV20-1 to TRBJ1-3; D remains ambiguous. In germline, CDR1 is DFQATT, CDR2 SNEGSKA (reference sequence). CDR3 length: 15 amino acids. Trimming stripped 2 bases from V and 4 bases from J, with 15 bases between. DNA for the CDR3: TGCAGTGCTAGACAAAACATCAGGACGGGAAACACCATATATTTT. Protein: CSARQNIRTGNTIYF.

This clonotype was found many times. The V call is TRBV19, the J call TRBJ2-1; 10 bases align to TRBD1. V gave up 3 bases and J gave up 3 bases; unmatched junction bases: 2. The CDR3 is 15 residues long. CDR1 is LNHDA and CDR2 is SQIVND in the germline V gene (reference sequence). The CDR3 DNA reads TGTGCCAGTAGTATGGGGACAGGGGACTACAATGAGCAGTTCTTC. Residues: CASSMGTGDYNEQFF.

Ten or more counts support this clonotype. V and J are TRBV9 and TRBJ2-5; the D is unclear. The V gene lost 0 bases and the J gene lost 8 bases, with 11 bases spanning the gap. The germline V gene encodes CDR1 SGDLS and CDR2 YYNGEE. The length of the CDR3 is 13 residues. The chain's CDR3 is CASSVGASGTQYF. The CDR3 DNA follows: TGTGCCAGCAGCGTAGGCGCGTCCGGAACCCAGTACTTC.

This clonotype was counted ten times or more. The V gene is TRBV20-1, the J gene TRBJ2-7; possible D gene TRBD1, 6 bases. V was shortened by 6 bases and J by 2 bases, with 14 bases between the two germline ends. Germline V CDR1 and CDR2: DFQATT, SNEGSKA (reference sequence). The CDR3 length is 13 residues. The CDR3 DNA reads TGCAGTGCGCACCATTCAGGGGCCTACGAGCAGTACGTC. As protein: CSAHHSGAYEQYV.

The genes are TRBV25-1 and TRBJ2-4; 15 positions match TRBD2. The CDR3 has 18 amino acids. Germline CDR1 reads MGHDK; CDR2 reads SYGVNS. The ends lost 6 bases at V and 0 bases at J; junction bases unmatched: 6. The DNA of the CDR3 is TGTGCCAGCAGATTGGGACTAGCGGGGGGATTAGCCAAAAACATTCAGTACTTC. Protein product: CASRLGLAGGLAKNIQYF.

This clonotype occurred many times. The rearrangement links TRBV20-1 to TRBJ2-7, with a weak D call TRBD2 (6 bases). The germline V and J ends were trimmed by 0 bases and 2 bases, with 14 bases remaining between them. Per the germline V gene, CDR1 is DFQATT and CDR2 is SNEGSKA (reference sequence). The CDR3 loop spans 15 amino acids. The CDR3 nucleotides are TGCAGTGCTAGAGAGGAGCGGTGGGGGGCCTACGAGCAGTACGTC. Its translation: CSAREERWGAYEQYV.

This clonotype came up many times. This rearrangement joins TRBV7-9 to TRBJ2-7; 7 nucleotides agree with TRBD1. V dropped 4 bases and J dropped 6; count of bases not matched to a gene: 3. The CDR3 is 12 amino acids. Germline V gene lookup returns CDR1 SEHNR and CDR2 FQNEAQ (reference sequence). CDR3 residues: CASSYGTAEQYF. CDR3 DNA: TGTGCCAGCAGCTACGGGACAGCCGAGCAGTACTTC.

This clonotype was observed a few times. V gene TRBV7-9 combines with J gene TRBJ1-5, with D unresolved. Germline CDR1 reads SEHNR; CDR2 reads FQNEAQ (reference sequence). V was cut by 5 bases and J by 6 bases, with 17 bases left in between. The CDR3 consists of 15 residues. The chain's CDR3 is CASSLITGLGQPQHF. In nucleotides, the CDR3 is TGTGCCAGCAGCCTCATTACCGGGCTAGGTCAGCCCCAGCATTTT.

This clonotype was recorded at least ten times. The chain combines TRBV18 with TRBJ2-3, with D unclear. The germline gives CDR1 KGHSH, CDR2 LQKENI. CDR3 length: 15 residues. The V and J ends lost 1 base and 0 bases respectively, with 8 bases between them. CDR3: CASSPQAASTDTQYF. Written as DNA, the CDR3 is TGTGCCAGCTCACCACAAGCCGCTAGCACAGATACGCAGTATTTT.

This clonotype was seen ten or more times. The chain joins TRBV29-1 to TRBJ1-2; TRBD1 aligns across 10 bases. V was pared by 3 bases and J by 10 bases, with 8 bases of the junction left unmatched. Germline-derived CDR1 and CDR2 are SQVTM and ANQGSEA. The CDR3 spans 13 residues. The CDR3 sequence is CSVDPSGTGAYTF. The CDR3 region has the DNA TGCAGCGTTGACCCCTCTGGGACAGGGGCCTACACCTTC.

This clonotype has at least ten counts. The rearrangement uses TRBV7-9 and TRBJ2-1; no firm D call. Trimming removed 3 bases from V and 3 bases from J, with 6 bases in between. Per the germline V gene, CDR1 is SEHNR and CDR2 is FQNEAQ (reference sequence). The CDR3 has 13 amino acids. The CDR3 DNA reads TGTGCCAGCAGCTTGTACCTCTACAATGAGCAGTTCTTC. Its translation is CASSLYLYNEQFF.

This clonotype was counted only a few times. The chain joins TRBV11-2 to TRBJ2-1, with D perhaps TRBD2 (6 bases). Germline CDR1 SGHAT, CDR2 FQNNGV. The germline V and J ends were trimmed by 3 bases and 5 bases, with 11 bases remaining between them. CDR3 length equals 14 residues. In DNA, the CDR3 is TGTGCCAGCAGCTTGAGGGAGGATAACAATGAGCAGTTCTTC. This translates into CASSLREDNNEQFF.

This clonotype was recorded a few times. The chain combines TRBV29-1 with TRBJ2-3; unclear D gene. V was clipped by 7 bases and J by 4 bases, with 9 bases between them. CDR3 length: 11 amino acids. Germline lookup yields CDR1 SQVTM and CDR2 ANQGSEA. The CDR3 sequence is CSAVPADTQYF. CDR3 in DNA: TGCAGCGCCGTTCCGGCAGATACGCAGTATTTT.

This clonotype was picked up many times. The chain combines TRBV12-3 or TRBV12-4 with TRBJ1-4, with 8 bases aligning to TRBD1. The CDR3 consists of 12 residues. The ends lost 3 bases at V and 15 bases at J; junction bases unmatched: 6. The CDR3 region is CASSFSDRDVFF. The CDR3 DNA reads as TGTGCCAGCAGTTTCTCGGACAGGGATGTGTTTTTT.

The chain recombines TRBV5-4 with TRBJ2-7; D unclear. CDR1 is SGHNT, CDR2 YYREEE, per germline (reference sequence). V was cut by 8 bases and J by 7 bases, with 13 bases left in between. The CDR3 is 11 amino acids. The CDR3 coding sequence is TGTGCCAGTTTGACCGGGTGGGAGCAGTACGTC. Its protein is CASLTGWEQYV.

Ten or more counts support this clonotype. The chain recombines TRBV20-1 with TRBJ2-3; TRBD2 matches at 10 bases. V gave up 3 bases and J gave up 3 bases; unmatched junction bases: 6. This CDR3 spans 15 amino acids. Germline CDR1 DFQATT, CDR2 SNEGSKA (reference sequence). The CDR3 DNA reads TGCAGTGCTAGCAGCGGGGGGGCGGGAACAGATACGCAGTATTTT. This sequence encodes CSASSGGAGTDTQYF.

This clonotype was counted between two and nine times. The chain is built from TRBV7-9 and TRBJ2-3, with D hard to call. This CDR3 has 13 residues. Per the germline V gene, CDR1 is SEHNR and CDR2 is FQNEAQ (reference sequence). Trimming stripped 1 base from V and 2 bases from J, with 4 bases between. This chain's CDR3 is CASSLEDTDTQYF. CDR3 DNA sequence: TGTGCCAGCAGCTTAGAAGACACAGATACGCAGTATTTT.

This clonotype appeared a few times. The chain has TRBV2 and TRBJ2-3; possible D gene TRBD2, 6 bases. The length of the CDR3 is 14 residues. From germline, CDR1 is SNHLY and CDR2 FYNNEI. V dropped 7 bases and J dropped 2 bases, with 13 bases sitting between them. The chain's CDR3 is CASNYAGPTDTQYF. CDR3 DNA sequence: TGTGCCAGCAATTATGCGGGGCCCACAGATACGCAGTATTTT.

This clonotype appeared many times. The chain carries TRBV12-3 or TRBV12-4 and TRBJ2-2; D is unclear. This CDR3 is 13 amino acids long. Deletions cut 2 bases from V and 5 bases from J, with 6 bases between. The CDR3 sequence is CASSLIGTGELFF. CDR3 coding DNA: TGTGCCAGCAGTTTAATTGGGACCGGGGAGCTGTTTTTT.

Ten or more counts support this clonotype. DNA of the CDR3: TGTGCCAGCAAGATCGGCGGAAACGGTGGAAACACCATATATTTT. Translating gives CASKIGGNGGNTIYF. This chain joins TRBV7-3 and TRBJ1-3; D is uncertain. The germline V and J ends were trimmed by 7 bases and 3 bases, with 16 bases remaining between them. CDR3 size: 15 residues. Per germline, CDR1 SGHTA and CDR2 FQGTGA.